The 21 T cell receptor beta chains in this list originate from one sample, sequenced in a study of T-cell reconstitution after alpha-beta-depleted transplantation in children. The TCRbeta library was prepared with unique molecular identifiers. TCRdb independently ran MiXCR on the PCR reads; one entry per CDR3 protein. In the table there are some 440,000 distinct CDR3 sequences, about 16% of which are singletons. The sequenced sample was PBMCs, mostly from graft donor cells, obtained 360 days after TCRalphabeta/CD19-depleted stem cell transplant. These receptors all stem from a boy under three years old who had a stem cell transplant for Wiskott-Aldrich syndrome, so the T cells may come from the graft donor.

This chain joins TRBV5-1 and TRBJ2-5; the match to TRBD1 covers 10 bases. The germline V gene has CDR1 SGHRS and CDR2 YFSETQ. Trimming at V came to 4 bases and at J to 4 bases, leaving 4 bases not matched to a gene. CDR3 length: 14 amino acids. CDR3 in amino acids: CASSAGDRGETQYF. As DNA, the CDR3 is TGCGCCAGCAGCGCCGGGGACAGGGGAGAGACCCAGTACTTC.

This clonotype showed up just a few times. The DNA of the CDR3 is TGTGCCACCAGTGAGGGACAGACCTCCACAGATACGCAGTATTTT. Its translation: CATSEGQTSTDTQYF. The V call is TRBV24-1, the J call TRBJ2-3, with 7 nucleotides matching TRBD1. Germline V gene data show CDR1 as KGHDR and CDR2 as SFDVKD. The CDR3 runs 15 residues. V shed 4 bases and J 2 bases; nucleotides not matched to a gene: 5.

The chain has TRBV5-1 and TRBJ2-1; D gene uncertain. CDR1 is SGHRS, CDR2 YFSETQ, per germline. The CDR3 is made up of 15 amino acids. V gave up 2 bases and J gave up 5 bases, with 14 bases separating them. This CDR3 reads CASSLSQAWDNEQFF. Here the CDR3 DNA reads TGCGCCAGCAGCTTATCGCAGGCGTGGGACAATGAGCAGTTCTTC. The full variable domain, in which reference TRBV5-1 and TRBJ2-1 provide the parts outside the CDR3, is KAGVTQTPRYLIKTRGQQVTLSCSPISGHRSVSWYQQTPGQGLQFLFEYFSETQRNKGNFPGRFSGRQFSNSRSEMNVSTLELGDSALYLCASSLSQAWDNEQFFGPGTRLTVL.

This clonotype was counted a few times. The CDR3 DNA reads TGTGCCAGCAGTCTCCACAGGGTTGCCTATGGCTACACCTTC. Translating gives CASSLHRVAYGYTF. The rearrangement joins TRBV12-3 or TRBV12-4 to TRBJ1-2; possible D gene TRBD1, 6 bases. The CDR3 runs 14 residues. V was cut by 5 bases and J by 4 bases, with 14 bases left in between.

The gene calls are TRBV5-1 and TRBJ2-3; D is possibly TRBD1 (5 bases). The CDR3 contains 16 residues. Germline CDR1 and CDR2: SGHRS and YFSETQ. The ends were cut back, 0 bases at V and 1 base at J, with 12 bases in the middle. In DNA, the CDR3 is TGCGCCAGCAGCTTGGAACACCCCAGGGGCACAGATACGCAGTATTTT. As protein: CASSLEHPRGTDTQYF.

The chain employs TRBV20-1 and TRBJ2-3, with 9 bases identical to TRBD1. Germline CDR1 DFQATT, CDR2 SNEGSKA (reference sequence). The CDR3 extends over 15 amino acids. V lost 5 bases, J lost 3 bases, and 9 bases stayed unmatched. CDR3 region: CSAAQGAVKTDTQYF. Written as DNA, the CDR3 is TGCAGTGCTGCACAGGGGGCAGTAAAAACAGATACGCAGTATTTT.

This clonotype was seen only a few times. The chain combines TRBV6-1 with TRBJ2-1, with 10 bases that match TRBD1. With V trimmed by 6 bases and J by 9 bases, 14 bases remained unmatched. CDR3 size: 16 residues. In germline, CDR1 is MNHNS, CDR2 SASEGT. The CDR3 sequence is CASRPSPGTGVFEQFF. The CDR3 DNA reads TGTGCCAGCAGGCCATCGCCCGGGACAGGGGTTTTTGAGCAGTTCTTC.

The chain couples TRBV12-3 or TRBV12-4 to TRBJ2-1; D is possibly TRBD1 or TRBD2 (5 bases each). Trimming stripped 6 bases from V and 2 bases from J, with 8 bases between. There are 13 residues in the CDR3. CDR3 loop: CASRQGPYNEQFF. The DNA for the CDR3 is TGTGCCAGCAGGCAGGGACCCTACAATGAGCAGTTCTTC.

The chain is built from TRBV5-1 and TRBJ2-3, with D possibly matching TRBD2 (5 bases). V shed 4 bases and J shed 4 bases, with 25 bases lying between them. Germline-derived CDR1 and CDR2 are SGHRS and YFSETQ. The CDR3 totals 18 residues. CDR3 protein: CASSHLTLVFEGADTQYF. For the CDR3, the DNA is TGCGCCAGCAGCCACCTCACCTTGGTTTTTGAGGGCGCAGATACGCAGTATTTT.

The table lists this clonotype with a few counts. J is TRBJ2-1 and V is TRBV10-3; 8 nucleotides line up with TRBD2. Germline values: CDR1 ENHRY, CDR2 SYGVKD. The CDR3 covers 17 residues. Losses at the gene ends were 4 bases for V and 4 bases for J; bases not matched to a gene: 12. CDR3 nucleotide sequence: TGTGCCATCAGTGCCCCTGTAGGGGGACTAGATTACAATGAGCAGTTCTTC. It translates to CAISAPVGGLDYNEQFF.

This chain's CDR3 is CSVDVRYNEQFF. For the CDR3, the DNA is TGCAGCGTTGACGTCCGGTACAATGAGCAGTTCTTC. The chain uses TRBV29-1 and TRBJ2-1; D unclear. The CDR3 has 12 residues. Trimming left V 3 bases short and J 4 bases short, with 7 bases between. Germline V gene data show CDR1 as SQVTM and CDR2 as ANQGSEA.

This clonotype was counted many times. V and J are TRBV12-3 or TRBV12-4 and TRBJ2-1; D remains unclear. This CDR3 is 13 amino acids long. With 3 bases removed from V and 5 bases from J, the gap between germline ends came to 8 bases. CDR3 DNA: TGTGCCAGCAGTTTGGGTGAGAACAATGAGCAGTTCTTC. It encodes CASSLGENNEQFF.

This clonotype has ten or more counts. The chain uses TRBV6-5 and TRBJ2-7; maybe TRBD2 (6 bases). V was pared by 4 bases and J by 4 bases, with 20 bases between. Germline V gene sequence: CDR1 MNHEY, CDR2 SVGAGI. This CDR3 comprises 16 residues. CDR3 bases: TGTGCCAGCAGTTCGCCCTTCGGGAGAGAGATTTACGAGCAGTACTTC. Its protein product is CASSSPFGREIYEQYF.

This rearrangement joins TRBV18 to TRBJ2-7, with D tentatively TRBD1 (6 bases). Germline CDR1 KGHSH, CDR2 LQKENI. This CDR3 is built from 14 residues. Trimming cost V 3 bases and J 3 bases, with 12 bases left between them. For the CDR3, the DNA is TGTGCCAGCTCACCTCTGTGGGACAACTACGAGCAGTACTTC. Translated, it gives CASSPLWDNYEQYF. The full variable domain, with the rest looked up from reference TRBV18 and TRBJ2-7, is NAGVMQNPRHLVRRRGQEARLRCSPMKGHSHVYWYRQLPEEGLKFMVYLQKENIIDESGMPKERFSAEFPKEGPSILRIQQVVRGDSAAYFCASSPLWDNYEQYFGPGTRLTVT.

This clonotype has a handful of counts. The chain recombines TRBV12-3 or TRBV12-4 with TRBJ2-3, with 7 bases fitting TRBD2. V lost 3 bases, J lost 1 base, and 7 bases stayed unmatched. The CDR3 covers 16 residues. In DNA form, the CDR3 reads TGTGCCAGCAGTTTTTGGAGGGCGGGGGGCACAGATACGCAGTATTTT. Translation: CASSFWRAGGTDTQYF.

This sequence joins TRBV6-1 and TRBJ2-1; 10 bases are a match to TRBD2. The CDR3 length is 14 residues. V trimming: 8 bases; J trimming: 10 bases; junction bases outside the gene matches: 11. Germline CDR1 is MNHNS and CDR2 is SASEGT. The CDR3 sequence is CASGGLAGAGEQFF. The DNA of the CDR3 is TGTGCCAGCGGGGGGCTAGCGGGGGCGGGGGAGCAGTTCTTC.

In this sample, this clonotype turned up a few times. The genes are TRBV10-3 and TRBJ1-2; no reliable D call. This CDR3 spans 13 amino acids. Germline-derived CDR1 and CDR2 are ENHRY and SYGVKD. V was trimmed by 4 bases and J by 5 bases, leaving 11 bases between them. The CDR3 loop is CAISVGLEYGYTF. CDR3 DNA sequence: TGTGCCATCAGTGTCGGGTTGGAGTATGGCTACACCTTC.

This clonotype showed up just a few times. The chain carries TRBV7-8 and TRBJ2-3; 9 bases are a match to TRBD1. V lost 3 bases to trimming and J lost 5 bases; unmatched junction nucleotides: 6. CDR1 is SGHVS, CDR2 FQNEAQ, per germline. The CDR3 has 15 residues. Here the CDR3 DNA reads TGTGCCAGCAGCTTTCCGGGACAGGGAAAAGATACGCAGTATTTT. It yields the protein CASSFPGQGKDTQYF. Looking up the rest from reference TRBV7-8 and TRBJ2-3 gives the full variable domain: GAGVSQSPRYKVAKRGQDVALRCDPISGHVSLFWYQQALGQGPEFLTYFQNEAQLDKSGLPSDRFFAERPEGSVSTLKIQRTQQEDSAVYLCASSFPGQGKDTQYFGPGTRLTVL.

This clonotype was observed a few times. The J gene is TRBJ2-5, the V gene TRBV20-1, with 8 bases lining up with TRBD1. This CDR3 comprises 18 residues. The V and J ends lost 0 bases and 1 base, in that order; junction bases with no gene match: 13. The germline V gene encodes CDR1 DFQATT and CDR2 SNEGSKA (reference sequence). CDR3 sequence: CSARDSSTVDRAQETQYF. The DNA of the CDR3 is TGCAGTGCTAGAGATAGCTCCACCGTGGACAGGGCCCAAGAGACCCAGTACTTC.

This clonotype has more than one count but fewer than ten. The chain carries TRBV27 and TRBJ2-2; a possible D gene is TRBD2 (5 bases). Germline CDR1 and CDR2: MNHEY and SMNVEV (reference sequence). The CDR3 is 14 amino acids. V was clipped by 0 bases and J by 7 bases, with 9 bases between them. CDR3 DNA: TGTGCCAGCAGTTTATCTGGACGGGGCGGGGAGCTGTTTTTT. Translating it yields CASSLSGRGGELFF.

This chain joins TRBV5-5 and TRBJ1-4; TRBD1 is a possible D gene (5 bases). Trimming shortened V by 3 bases and J by 0 bases, and 12 bases separated the two germline ends. Germline-derived CDR1 and CDR2 are SGHKS and YYEKEE (reference sequence). The CDR3 extends over 16 amino acids. The CDR3, as DNA: TGTGCCAGCAGCTCGCTTACAGGCGCAACTAATGAAAAACTGTTTTTT. This codes for CASSSLTGATNEKLFF.